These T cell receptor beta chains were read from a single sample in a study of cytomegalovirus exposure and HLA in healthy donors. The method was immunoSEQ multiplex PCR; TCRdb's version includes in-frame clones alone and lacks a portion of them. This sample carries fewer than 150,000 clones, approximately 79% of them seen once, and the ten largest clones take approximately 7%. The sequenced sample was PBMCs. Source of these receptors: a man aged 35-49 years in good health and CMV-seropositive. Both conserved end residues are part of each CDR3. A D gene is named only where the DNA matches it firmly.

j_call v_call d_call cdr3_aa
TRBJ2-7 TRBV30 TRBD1 CAWGPGQGPYEQYF
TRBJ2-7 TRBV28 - CASSSPGRAPKGYEQYF
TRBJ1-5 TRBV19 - CASRIQRAGNQPQHF
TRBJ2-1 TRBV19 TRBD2 CASSLGLAGEVEQFF
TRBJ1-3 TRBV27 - CASSLTPAGSGNTIYF
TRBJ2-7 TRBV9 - CASSVGSTLNEQYF
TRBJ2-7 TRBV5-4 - CASSFMAGYEQYF
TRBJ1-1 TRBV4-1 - CASSQDPGQANTEAFF
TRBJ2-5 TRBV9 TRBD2 CASSVALAGQETQYF
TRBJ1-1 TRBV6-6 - CASSYAASAFF
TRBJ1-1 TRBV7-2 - CASSLREGTEAFF
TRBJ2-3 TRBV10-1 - CASSEGGTSTDTQYF
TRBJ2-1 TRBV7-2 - CASSLGSYQRFF
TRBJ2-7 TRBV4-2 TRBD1 CASSQETGTAWEQYF
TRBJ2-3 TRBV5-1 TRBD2 CASSAGTSERTDTQYF
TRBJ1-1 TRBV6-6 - CASSLERNTEAFF
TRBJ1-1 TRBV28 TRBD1 CASREGTANTEAFF
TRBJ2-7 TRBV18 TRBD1 CASSPPKGQGIHEQYF
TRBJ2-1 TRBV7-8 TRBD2 CASSLSGRAHNEQFF
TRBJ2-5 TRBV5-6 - CASSSWTIRDETQYF
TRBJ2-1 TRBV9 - CASSPSVGHEQFF
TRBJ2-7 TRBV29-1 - CSVAVGTYEQYF
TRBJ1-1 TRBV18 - CASSTSTEAFF
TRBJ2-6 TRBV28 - CASSGDTTSGANVLTF
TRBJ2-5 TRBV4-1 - CASSPGTGLLETQYF
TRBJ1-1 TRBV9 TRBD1 CASSPRTGGLNTEAFF
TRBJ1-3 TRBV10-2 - CASSRGLDGNTIYF
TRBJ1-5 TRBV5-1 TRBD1 CASSLTGGQDQPQHF
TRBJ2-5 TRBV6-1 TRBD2 CASSEVMRRLAGDPETQYF
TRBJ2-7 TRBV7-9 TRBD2 CASSETSGRVSEQYF
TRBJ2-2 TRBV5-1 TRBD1 CASSSQGAATGELFF
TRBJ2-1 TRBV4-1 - CASSQGWRDSAFF
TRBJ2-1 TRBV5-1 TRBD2 CASSLAVAGEDNEQFF
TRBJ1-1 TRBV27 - CASTARQAASRAFF
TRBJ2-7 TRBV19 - CASSFSNSYEQYF
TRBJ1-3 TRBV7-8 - CASSARAGRAAGNTIYF